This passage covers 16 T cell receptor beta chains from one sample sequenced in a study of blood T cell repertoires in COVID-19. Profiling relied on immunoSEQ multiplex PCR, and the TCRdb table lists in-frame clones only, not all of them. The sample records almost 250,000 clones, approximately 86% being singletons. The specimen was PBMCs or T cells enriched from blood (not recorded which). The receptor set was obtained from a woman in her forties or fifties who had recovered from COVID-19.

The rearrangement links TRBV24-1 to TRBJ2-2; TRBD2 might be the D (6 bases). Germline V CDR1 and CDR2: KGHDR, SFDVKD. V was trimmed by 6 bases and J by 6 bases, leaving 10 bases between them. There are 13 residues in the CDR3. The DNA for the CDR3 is TGTGCCACCAGTTCGGGAGTTCCCGGGGAGCTGTTTTTT. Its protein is CATSSGVPGELFF.

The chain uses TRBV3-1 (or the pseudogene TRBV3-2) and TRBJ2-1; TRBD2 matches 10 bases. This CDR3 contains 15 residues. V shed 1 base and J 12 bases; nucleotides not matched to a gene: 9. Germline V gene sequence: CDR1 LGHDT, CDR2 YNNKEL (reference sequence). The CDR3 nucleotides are TGTGCCAGCAGCCAAGGACTAGCGGGTCTCATCGGGCAGTTCTTC. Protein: CASSQGLAGLIGQFF.

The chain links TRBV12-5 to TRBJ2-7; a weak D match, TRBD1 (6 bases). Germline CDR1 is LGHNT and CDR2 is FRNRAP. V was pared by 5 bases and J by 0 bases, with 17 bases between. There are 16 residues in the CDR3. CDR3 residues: CASGLTVGASSYEQYF. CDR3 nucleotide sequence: TGTGCTAGTGGTCTCACAGTGGGGGCAAGCTCCTACGAGCAGTACTTC.

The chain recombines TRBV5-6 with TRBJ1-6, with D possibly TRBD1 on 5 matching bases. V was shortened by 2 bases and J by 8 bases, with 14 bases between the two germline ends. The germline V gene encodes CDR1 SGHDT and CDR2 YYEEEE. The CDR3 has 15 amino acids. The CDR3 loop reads CASSFGSGLDSPLHF. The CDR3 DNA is TGTGCCAGCAGCTTTGGGTCAGGGTTGGATTCACCCCTCCACTTT.

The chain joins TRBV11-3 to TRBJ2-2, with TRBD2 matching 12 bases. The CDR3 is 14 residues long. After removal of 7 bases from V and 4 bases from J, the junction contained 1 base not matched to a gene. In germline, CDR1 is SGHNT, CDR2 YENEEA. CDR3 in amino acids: CASTTSGGTGELFF. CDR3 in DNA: TGTGCCAGCACGACTAGCGGGGGCACCGGGGAGCTGTTTTTT.

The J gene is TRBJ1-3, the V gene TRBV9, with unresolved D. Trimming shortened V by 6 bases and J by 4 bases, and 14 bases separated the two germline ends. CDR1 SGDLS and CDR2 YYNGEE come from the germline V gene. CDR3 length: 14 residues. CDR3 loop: CASTREDTGNTIYF. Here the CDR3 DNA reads TGTGCCAGCACCCGGGAAGATACAGGAAACACCATATATTTT.

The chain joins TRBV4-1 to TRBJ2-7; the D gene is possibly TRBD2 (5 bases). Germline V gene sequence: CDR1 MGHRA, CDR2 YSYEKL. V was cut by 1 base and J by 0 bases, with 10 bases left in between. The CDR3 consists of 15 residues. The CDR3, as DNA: TGCGCCAGCAGCCAAGTTACGGGAAACTCCTACGAGCAGTACTTC. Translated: CASSQVTGNSYEQYF.

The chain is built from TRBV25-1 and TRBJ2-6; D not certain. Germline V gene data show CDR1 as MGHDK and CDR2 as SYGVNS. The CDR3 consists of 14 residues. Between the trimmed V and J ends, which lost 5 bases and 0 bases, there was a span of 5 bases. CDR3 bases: TGTGCCAGCAGTTGGAGCTCTGGGGCCAACGTCCTGACTTTC. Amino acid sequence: CASSWSSGANVLTF.

The chain's CDR3 is CASSLVAGKGNSYNEQFF. CDR3 DNA sequence: TGCGCCAGCAGCTTGGTAGCGGGGAAAGGGAATTCCTACAATGAGCAGTTCTTC. The chain is built from TRBV5-1 and TRBJ2-1; 8 bases fit TRBD2. Trimming cost V 0 bases and J 1 base; bases outside gene matches: 9. CDR1 and CDR2 from the germline V gene are SGHRS and YFSETQ. The CDR3 runs 18 residues.

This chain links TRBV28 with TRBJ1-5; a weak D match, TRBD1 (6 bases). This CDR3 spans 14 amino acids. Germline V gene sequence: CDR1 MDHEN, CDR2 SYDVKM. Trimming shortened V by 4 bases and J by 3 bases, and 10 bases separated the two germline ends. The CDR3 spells CASSSGDANQPQHF. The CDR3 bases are TGTGCCAGCAGTTCAGGGGATGCCAATCAGCCCCAGCATTTT.

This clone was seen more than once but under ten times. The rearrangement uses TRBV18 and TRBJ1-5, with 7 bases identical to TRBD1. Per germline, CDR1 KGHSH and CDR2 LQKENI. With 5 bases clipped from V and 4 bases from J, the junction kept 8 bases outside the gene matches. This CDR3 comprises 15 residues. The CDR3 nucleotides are TGTGCCAGCTCAGATACAGGGGTCCTTAATCAGCCCCAGCATTTT. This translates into CASSDTGVLNQPQHF.

DNA for the CDR3: TGTGCCAGCAGTCGGGACAACCTGAACACTGAAGCTTTCTTT. Translation: CASSRDNLNTEAFF. The rearrangement uses TRBV5-6 and TRBJ1-1, with TRBD1 as a possible D gene (6 bases). Germline loops: CDR1 SGHDT, CDR2 YYEEEE. The CDR3 spans 14 residues. Trimming took off 5 bases at V and 0 bases at J, with 11 bases between the two ends.

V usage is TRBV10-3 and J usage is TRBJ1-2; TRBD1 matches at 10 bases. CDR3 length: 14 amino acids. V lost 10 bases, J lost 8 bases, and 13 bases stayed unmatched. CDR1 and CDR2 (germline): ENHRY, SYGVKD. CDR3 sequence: CATAGTGDSGGYTF. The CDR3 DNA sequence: TGTGCCACCGCCGGGACAGGGGATTCAGGAGGCTACACCTTC.

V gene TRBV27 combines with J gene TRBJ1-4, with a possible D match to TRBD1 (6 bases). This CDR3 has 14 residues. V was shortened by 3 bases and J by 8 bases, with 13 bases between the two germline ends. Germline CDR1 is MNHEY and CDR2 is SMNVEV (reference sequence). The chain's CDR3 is CASSFRGLGEKLFF. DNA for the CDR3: TGTGCCAGCAGTTTCAGGGGTTTGGGCGAAAAACTGTTTTTT.

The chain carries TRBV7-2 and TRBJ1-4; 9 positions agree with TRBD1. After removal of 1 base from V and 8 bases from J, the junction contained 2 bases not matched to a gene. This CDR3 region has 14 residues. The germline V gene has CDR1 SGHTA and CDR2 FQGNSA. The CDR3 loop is CASSLGTGVEKLFF. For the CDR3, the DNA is TGTGCCAGCAGCTTAGGGACAGGGGTGGAAAAACTGTTTTTT.

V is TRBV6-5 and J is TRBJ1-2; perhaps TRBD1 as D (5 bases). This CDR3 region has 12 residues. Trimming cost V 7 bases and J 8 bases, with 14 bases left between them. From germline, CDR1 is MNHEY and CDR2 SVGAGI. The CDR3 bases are TGTGCCAGCACAAAGCCAGGGTCGGGCTACACCTTC. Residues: CASTKPGSGYTF.